Below are 8 T cell receptor beta chains sequenced from a single sample in a study of blood T cell repertoires in COVID-19. Data came from immunoSEQ multiplex PCR; TCRdb stores just in-frame clones and leaves some out. Of some 200,000 clones in the sample, approximately 80% were seen once. Sequenced material: peripheral blood. Every receptor here comes from a human donor in a cohort sampled during active COVID-19.

The chain links TRBV5-1 to TRBJ2-5; 9 positions match TRBD1. Germline V gene lookup returns CDR1 SGHRS and CDR2 YFSETQ. The CDR3 has 15 amino acids. After removal of 4 bases from V and 1 base from J, the junction contained 5 bases not matched to a gene. The CDR3 DNA reads TGCGCCAGCAGCAGGACAGGGGCCACCCAAGAGACCCAGTACTTC. Translated, it gives CASSRTGATQETQYF.

The J gene is TRBJ1-1, the V gene TRBV5-1; TRBD1 matches at 9 bases. The CDR3 is 15 amino acids. CDR1 and CDR2 (germline): SGHRS, YFSETQ. V shed 4 bases, J shed 6 bases, and the junction held 10 bases outside the gene matches. The CDR3: CASSGRGQGGAEAFF. As DNA, the CDR3 is TGCGCCAGCAGCGGACGGGGACAGGGAGGCGCTGAAGCTTTCTTT.

The chain employs TRBV9 and TRBJ2-2, with a possible D match to TRBD1 (5 bases). Per the germline V gene, CDR1 is SGDLS and CDR2 is YYNGEE. CDR3 length equals 15 residues. Between the trimmed V and J ends, which lost 1 base and 5 bases, there was a span of 12 bases. DNA of the CDR3: TGTGCCAGCAGCGTAAGGGGCGCAGAGACCGGGGAGCTGTTTTTT. It translates to CASSVRGAETGELFF. The variable domain in full, completed from reference TRBV9 and TRBJ2-2, reads DSGVTQTPKHLITATGQRVTLRCSPRSGDLSVYWYQQSLDQGLQFLIQYYNGEERAKGNILERFSAQQFPDLHSELNLSSLELGDSALYFCASSVRGAETGELFFGEGSRLTVL.

This chain connects TRBV19 to TRBJ2-7; TRBD2 matches 8 bases. V was pared by 3 bases and J by 6 bases, with 1 base of the junction left unmatched. Germline V CDR1 and CDR2: LNHDA, SQIVND (reference sequence). This CDR3 has 12 amino acids. The CDR3 nucleotides are TGTGCCAGTAGTATTCGGGGGGGCGAGCAGTACTTC. Protein sequence: CASSIRGGEQYF.

This clone turned up a few times. The chain joins TRBV10-3 to TRBJ2-3; TRBD2 matches 7 bases. The CDR3 has 14 amino acids. V lost 9 bases to trimming and J lost 4 bases; unmatched junction nucleotides: 10. Per germline, CDR1 ENHRY and CDR2 SYGVKD. CDR3 region: CAIRGGGSADTQYF. For the CDR3, the DNA is TGTGCCATACGGGGTGGCGGGAGTGCAGATACGCAGTATTTT.

The gene calls are TRBV2 and TRBJ2-2; 9 nucleotides align to TRBD1. Looked up from germline, CDR1 is SNHLY and CDR2 is FYNNEI. The CDR3 is made up of 15 amino acids. The V segment lost 7 bases and the J segment 0 bases; nucleotides outside the gene matches: 3. The CDR3 nucleotides are TGTGCCAGCAACAGGGGGCGTCCGAACACCGGGGAGCTGTTTTTT. Translated, it gives CASNRGRPNTGELFF.

This chain connects TRBV27 to TRBJ2-7; TRBD1 matches 8 bases. Germline values: CDR1 MNHEY, CDR2 SMNVEV (reference sequence). Trimming took 2 bases from V and 6 from J; bases not matched to a gene: 6. This CDR3 contains 14 residues. CDR3 loop: CASSLARGRGEQYF. CDR3 bases: TGTGCCAGCAGTTTAGCCAGGGGGCGCGGCGAGCAGTACTTC.

The V call is TRBV5-4, the J call TRBJ2-1; 9 positions agree with TRBD2. Germline CDR1 is SGHNT and CDR2 is YYREEE (reference sequence). This CDR3 comprises 15 residues. V dropped 0 bases and J dropped 7; count of bases not matched to a gene: 5. The CDR3 DNA reads as TGTGCCAGCAGCTTGGGGACTAGCGTAACGAATGAGCAGTTCTTC. Translated: CASSLGTSVTNEQFF. The entire variable domain, with the rest obtained from reference TRBV5-4 and TRBJ2-1, is as follows: ETGVTQSPTHLIKTRGQQVTLRCSSQSGHNTVSWYQQALGQGPQFIFQYYREEENGRGNFPPRFSGLQFPNYSSELNVNALELDDSALYLCASSLGTSVTNEQFFGPGTRLTVL.